One and the same sample provided the 21 T cell receptor beta chains below, sequenced in a study of T cell responses to AZD1222 COVID-19 vaccine. This table comes from immunoSEQ multiplex PCR, and its TCRdb copy is limited to in-frame clones, with some not included. The sample consists of about 97,000 clones, around nine tenths of them appearing once. The sample here was peripheral blood, taken on day 0 of AZD1222 vaccination. These receptors were taken from an adult in good health.

This chain uses TRBV7-9 with TRBJ2-1, with D perhaps matching TRBD1 (6 bases). V lost 2 bases to trimming and J lost 8 bases, with 16 bases between them. The CDR3 has 15 amino acids. CDR1 is SEHNR and CDR2 is FQNEAQ in the germline V gene (reference sequence). CDR3: CASSLWQGNKDEQFF. Written as DNA, the CDR3 is TGTGCCAGCAGCTTATGGCAGGGGAATAAAGATGAGCAGTTCTTC.

CDR3 region: CASSFRDRGNQPQHF. CDR3 DNA sequence: TGTGCCAGCAGTTTCCGGGACAGGGGCAATCAGCCCCAGCATTTT. V usage is TRBV6-2 or TRBV6-3 and J usage is TRBJ1-5; TRBD1 aligns across 9 bases. Unmatched junction bases numbered 3, after V lost 4 bases and J lost 2 bases. The CDR3 length is 15 residues. Germline CDR1 is MNHEY and CDR2 is SVGEGT.

This clone was seen just once. J is TRBJ1-2 and V is TRBV30, with D maybe TRBD1 (6 bases). This CDR3 has 12 amino acids. CDR1 is GTSNPN, CDR2 SVGIG, per germline (reference sequence). The V gene lost 8 bases and the J gene lost 8 bases, with 18 bases spanning the gap. CDR3 sequence: CALLQGWGGYTF. The DNA for the CDR3 is TGTGCCCTTCTACAGGGTTGGGGGGGCTACACCTTC.

This clone came up a few times. This rearrangement joins TRBV18 to TRBJ2-7; D unresolved. With 3 bases removed from V and 7 bases from J, the gap between germline ends came to 13 bases. CDR1 and CDR2 (germline): KGHSH, LQKENI. There are 13 residues in the CDR3. This CDR3 reads CASSPGSIEEQYF. CDR3 DNA sequence: TGTGCCAGCTCACCCGGATCGATAGAGGAGCAGTACTTC.

V and J are TRBV5-1 and TRBJ2-1; 11 nucleotides agree with TRBD2. This CDR3 is 16 amino acids long. CDR1 is SGHRS and CDR2 is YFSETQ in the germline V gene. J was trimmed by 8 bases and V by 5 bases; bases with no gene match: 12. CDR3 in amino acids: CASRAIAGGPQDEQFF. In DNA, the CDR3 is TGCGCCAGCAGAGCCATAGCGGGGGGGCCGCAGGATGAGCAGTTCTTC.

The rearrangement joins TRBV4-3 to TRBJ1-6, with D possibly being TRBD1 (5 bases). Germline assignment: CDR1 LGHNA and CDR2 YSLEER. The CDR3 is made up of 14 amino acids. The ends were cut back, 4 bases at V and 7 bases at J, with 11 bases in the middle. The chain's CDR3 is CASSLQVRNSPLHF. CDR3 bases: TGCGCCAGCAGCCTACAGGTTCGGAATTCACCCCTCCACTTT.

The table lists this clone with a count of one. The chain links TRBV19 to TRBJ1-4, with 7 bases matching TRBD1. The CDR3 sequence is 16 residues long. The germline V gene has CDR1 LNHDA and CDR2 SQIVND (reference sequence). V lost 3 bases, J lost 5 bases, and 9 bases stayed unmatched. DNA of the CDR3: TGTGCCAGTAGTATCCTGACGGGACAGAAAAATGAAAAACTGTTTTTT. It yields the protein CASSILTGQKNEKLFF.

This chain uses TRBV5-6 with TRBJ1-2; TRBD1 is a possible D gene (5 bases). The CDR3 has 15 residues. Germline CDR1 SGHDT, CDR2 YYEEEE. V lost 4 bases and J lost 8, with 21 bases in between. The CDR3 is CASSPGLGPLEGYTF. CDR3 coding DNA: TGTGCCAGCAGCCCGGGACTGGGCCCTTTGGAAGGCTACACCTTC.

This clone came up a few times. The gene calls are TRBV2 and TRBJ1-1; D possibly corresponds to TRBD1 (5 bases). V dropped 6 bases and J dropped 6 bases, with 17 bases sitting between them. The CDR3 has 14 amino acids. The V gene's germline CDR1 is SNHLY and CDR2 FYNNEI. Here the CDR3 DNA reads TGTGCCAGCAGAGAGGTCTTTCGAGGGGCTGAAGCTTTCTTT. Its protein product is CASREVFRGAEAFF.

V usage is TRBV24-1 and J usage is TRBJ1-2; D gene unclear. CDR1 is KGHDR and CDR2 is SFDVKD in the germline V gene. This CDR3 comprises 16 residues. The ends were cut back, 4 bases at V and 2 bases at J, with 16 bases in the middle. This chain's CDR3 is CATSDPGQLGNYGYTF. The CDR3 DNA follows: TGTGCCACCAGTGACCCCGGGCAGCTGGGGAACTATGGCTACACCTTC.

This rearrangement joins TRBV4-3 to TRBJ1-1; 7 bases line up with TRBD1. Per the germline V gene, CDR1 is LGHNA and CDR2 is YSLEER. V lost 0 bases and J lost 1; bases outside the gene matches: 2. The CDR3 sequence is 15 residues long. The CDR3 reads CASSQDRTGNTEAFF. Here the CDR3 DNA reads TGCGCCAGCAGCCAAGACCGGACAGGGAACACTGAAGCTTTCTTT.

This chain uses TRBV18 with TRBJ1-2, with D unclear. Germline CDR1 reads KGHSH; CDR2 reads LQKENI. Trimming stripped 3 bases from V and 3 bases from J, with 11 bases between. The CDR3 covers 14 residues. The CDR3 DNA reads TGTGCCAGCTCACCTGAGGGTGGAGACTATGGCTACACCTTC. This encodes CASSPEGGDYGYTF.

The gene calls are TRBV11-2 and TRBJ1-4; D not resolved. The CDR3 sequence is 15 residues long. V lost 5 bases and J 0 bases, leaving 10 bases between the germline ends. Germline V gives CDR1 SGHAT, CDR2 FQNNGV. Here the CDR3 DNA reads TGTGCCAGCAGCCGCGACACGTCAACTAATGAAAAACTGTTTTTT. This encodes CASSRDTSTNEKLFF.

The rearrangement uses TRBV15 and TRBJ1-5; 7 bases are a match to TRBD1. V was pared by 3 bases and J by 6 bases, with 11 bases of the junction left unmatched. This CDR3 region has 16 residues. In germline, CDR1 is LNHNV, CDR2 YYDKDF (reference sequence). This CDR3 reads CATSSGLKAGGQPQHF. Written as DNA, the CDR3 is TGTGCCACCAGCAGCGGACTCAAGGCAGGGGGTCAGCCCCAGCATTTT.

The J gene is TRBJ2-7, the V gene TRBV2, with 11 bases fitting TRBD2. In germline, CDR1 is SNHLY, CDR2 FYNNEI. With V trimmed by 5 bases and J by 4 bases, 4 bases remained unmatched. The CDR3 loop spans 14 amino acids. CDR3 sequence: CASSLLAGAYEQYF. CDR3 DNA: TGTGCCAGCAGTCTACTAGCGGGGGCATACGAGCAGTACTTC.

The chain links TRBV20-1 to TRBJ2-1; D ambiguous. Germline CDR1 DFQATT, CDR2 SNEGSKA (reference sequence). The CDR3 extends over 11 amino acids. The germline V and J ends were trimmed by 0 bases and 9 bases, with 6 bases remaining between them. CDR3 residues: CSARELGEQFF. CDR3 nucleotide sequence: TGCAGTGCTAGAGAGTTGGGTGAGCAGTTCTTC.

The CDR3 sequence is CASSQATFEPILGYTF. CDR3 DNA sequence: TGCGCCAGCAGCCAAGCAACGTTCGAGCCGATTTTGGGCTACACCTTC. The chain employs TRBV4-1 and TRBJ1-2; D gene unclear. The CDR3 consists of 16 residues. V lost 1 base and J 8 bases, leaving 20 bases between the germline ends. Germline V lookup: CDR1 MGHRA, CDR2 YSYEKL.

J is TRBJ1-1 and V is TRBV28; D perhaps matches TRBD1 (6 bases). The CDR3 covers 17 residues. Per the germline V gene, CDR1 is MDHEN and CDR2 is SYDVKM. The V end was cut by 7 bases, the J end by 6 bases, with 27 bases between. The CDR3, as DNA: TGTGCCAGCACTGCAGTCAAGGGGGATCCCCGGAGGGCTGAAGCTTTCTTT. Translation gives CASTAVKGDPRRAEAFF.

This chain links TRBV7-9 with TRBJ2-7; 11 positions agree with TRBD2. The CDR3 totals 15 residues. CDR1 is SEHNR and CDR2 is FQNEAQ in the germline V gene (reference sequence). V lost 3 bases and J lost 5; bases outside the gene matches: 6. The CDR3 nucleotides read TGTGCCAGCAGCTTTTCTAGCGGGGGGATCAACGAGCAGTACTTC. Protein: CASSFSSGGINEQYF.

This clone was picked up a small number of times. CDR3 protein: CASSPHKTGPAEAFF. DNA of the CDR3: TGTGCCAGCAGTCCCCATAAGACAGGGCCGGCTGAAGCTTTCTTT. The rearrangement joins TRBV6-5 to TRBJ1-1; 7 bases map to TRBD1. This CDR3 has 15 amino acids. V trimming: 5 bases; J trimming: 6 bases; junction bases outside the gene matches: 12. CDR1 is MNHEY, CDR2 SVGAGI, per germline.

This chain connects TRBV16 to TRBJ1-5, with TRBD1 matching 9 bases. Germline lookup yields CDR1 KGHSY and CDR2 FQNENV. J gave up 6 bases and V 4 bases, and 7 bases lay outside the gene matches. The CDR3 spans 15 residues. The CDR3, as DNA: TGTGCCAGCAGCCCCGGACAGGGGAGGCGTCAGCCCCAGCATTTT. This translates into CASSPGQGRRQPQHF.